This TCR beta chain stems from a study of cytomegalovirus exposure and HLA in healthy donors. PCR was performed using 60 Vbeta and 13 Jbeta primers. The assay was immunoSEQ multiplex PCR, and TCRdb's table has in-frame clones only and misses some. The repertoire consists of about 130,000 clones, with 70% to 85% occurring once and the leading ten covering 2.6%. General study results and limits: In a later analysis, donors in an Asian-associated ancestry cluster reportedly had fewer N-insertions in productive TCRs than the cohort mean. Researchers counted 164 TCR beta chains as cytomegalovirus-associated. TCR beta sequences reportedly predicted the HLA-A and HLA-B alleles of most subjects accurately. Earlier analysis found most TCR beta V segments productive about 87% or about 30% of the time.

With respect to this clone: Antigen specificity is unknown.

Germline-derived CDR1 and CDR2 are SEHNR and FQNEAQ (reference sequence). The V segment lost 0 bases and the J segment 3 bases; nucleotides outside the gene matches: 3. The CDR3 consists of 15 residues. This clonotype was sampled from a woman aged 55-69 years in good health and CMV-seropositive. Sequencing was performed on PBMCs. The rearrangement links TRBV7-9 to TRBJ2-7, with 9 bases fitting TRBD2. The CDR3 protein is CASSLAAGGSYEQYF. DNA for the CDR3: TGTGCCAGCAGCTTAGCCGCGGGGGGGAGCTACGAGCAGTACTTC. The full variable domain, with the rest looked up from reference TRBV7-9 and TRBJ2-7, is DTGVSQNPRHKITKRGQNVTFRCDPISEHNRLYWYRQTLGQGPEFLTYFQNEAQLEKSRLLSDRFSAERPKGSFSTLEIQRTEQGDSAMYLCASSLAAGGSYEQYFGPGTRLTVT.